This is a list of T cell receptor beta chains from one sample in a study of T-cell memory formation after mild COVID-19. In TCRdb, the 5' RACE reads were re-called with MiXCR into one record per CDR3 protein. The table includes a few hundred thousand distinct CDR3 sequences, more than 15% detected once. Sequences were obtained from PBMCs or a T cell subset sorted from them (not recorded which). These receptors originate from a man between 18 and 35 years old who had mild COVID-19 (a few samples of this study predate the infection). Cell type and time point are not known. Both conserved end residues are part of each CDR3. A D gene is named only where the DNA matches it firmly. Only some rows state a clone size, as once, few, many or a class for expanded clones.

cdr3_nt: TGTGCCAGCAGCTCTTATCTAGGATCAGGTGTTAATGAGCAGTTCTTC; cdr3_aa: CASSSYLGSGVNEQFF; v_call: TRBV11-2; d_call: NA; clone_size: few; j_call: TRBJ2-1
cdr3_nt: TGCGCCAGCAGCGTGACAGGAGCCCGAAGCACCGGGGAGCTGTTTTTT; cdr3_aa: CASSVTGARSTGELFF; v_call: TRBV5-1; d_call: NA; clone_size: few; j_call: TRBJ2-2
cdr3_nt: TGTGCCAGCAGCCGCAGGTTAGCTAGCGGGACTCAAGAGACCCAGTACTTC; cdr3_aa: CASSRRLASGTQETQYF; v_call: TRBV12-3/TRBV12-4; d_call: TRBD2; clone_size: NA; j_call: TRBJ2-5
cdr3_nt: TGTGCCAGCAGCCCGACAGCTGGAGGGAACGGGGAGCTGTTTTTT; cdr3_aa: CASSPTAGGNGELFF; v_call: TRBV7-8; d_call: NA; clone_size: NA; j_call: TRBJ2-2
cdr3_nt: TGCGCCAGCAGCTGGGGGACAGGCGACAATGAGCAGTTCTTC; cdr3_aa: CASSWGTGDNEQFF; v_call: TRBV5-1; d_call: TRBD1; clone_size: NA; j_call: TRBJ2-1
cdr3_nt: TGTGCCAGCAGGTCCCTCACCGGGACAGGGGCTGATGAGCAGTTCTTC; cdr3_aa: CASRSLTGTGADEQFF; v_call: TRBV7-9; d_call: TRBD1; clone_size: few; j_call: TRBJ2-1
cdr3_nt: TGTGCCACCAGGGCTAGCGGGGGGCCGAACAATGAGCAGTTCTTC; cdr3_aa: CATRASGGPNNEQFF; v_call: TRBV24-1; d_call: TRBD2; clone_size: NA; j_call: TRBJ2-1
cdr3_nt: TGTGCCAGCAGCTATGCAGGGGGTGGTGAGCAGTTCTTC; cdr3_aa: CASSYAGGGEQFF; v_call: TRBV7-3; d_call: TRBD1; clone_size: many; j_call: TRBJ2-1
cdr3_nt: TGTGCCAGCAGCTTTTTTCGAGATACGCAGTATTTT; cdr3_aa: CASSFFRDTQYF; v_call: TRBV7-6; d_call: NA; clone_size: few; j_call: TRBJ2-3
cdr3_nt: TGTGCCAGCAGCCCCCTGACTAGTAAAGAGACCCAGTACTTC; cdr3_aa: CASSPLTSKETQYF; v_call: TRBV7-9; d_call: NA; clone_size: many; j_call: TRBJ2-5
cdr3_nt: TGTGCCAGCAGCTTGTCCCCGAAGGGGGTCTACGAGCAGTACTTC; cdr3_aa: CASSLSPKGVYEQYF; v_call: TRBV7-9; d_call: NA; clone_size: few; j_call: TRBJ2-7
cdr3_nt: TGCGCCAGCAGCCTAGAGGCAGGATTCACCGGGGAGCTGTTTTTT; cdr3_aa: CASSLEAGFTGELFF; v_call: TRBV5-1; d_call: NA; clone_size: few; j_call: TRBJ2-2
cdr3_nt: TGTGCCAGCACCGAACAGGGACCCCTTAACTATGGCTACACCTTC; cdr3_aa: CASTEQGPLNYGYTF; v_call: TRBV5-6; d_call: NA; clone_size: few; j_call: TRBJ1-2
cdr3_nt: TGTGCCAGCAGCTTAGATGACAGGGGGATACAGAACACCGGGGAGCTGTTTTTT; cdr3_aa: CASSLDDRGIQNTGELFF; v_call: TRBV7-7; d_call: TRBD1; clone_size: many; j_call: TRBJ2-2
cdr3_nt: TGCGCCAGCTCTGACTGGGGGGCCCCAGATACGCAGTATTTT; cdr3_aa: CASSDWGAPDTQYF; v_call: TRBV5-1; d_call: NA; clone_size: NA; j_call: TRBJ2-3
cdr3_nt: TGTGCCAGTTACTTCTCCGGGGAGCTGTTTTTT; cdr3_aa: CASYFSGELFF; v_call: TRBV2; d_call: NA; clone_size: many; j_call: TRBJ2-2
cdr3_nt: TGTGCCACGTCCGGGGGGAATGAGCAGTTCTTC; cdr3_aa: CATSGGNEQFF; v_call: TRBV6-1; d_call: TRBD2; clone_size: few; j_call: TRBJ2-1
cdr3_nt: TGCGCCAGCAGCCAAGAAGAACGTACAGGGGCCGTGGACGGCTACACCTTC; cdr3_aa: CASSQEERTGAVDGYTF; v_call: TRBV4-3; d_call: TRBD1; clone_size: NA; j_call: TRBJ1-2
cdr3_nt: TGCAGTGCTCGACAGGGAGGGGCTCAGCCCCAGCATTTT; cdr3_aa: CSARQGGAQPQHF; v_call: TRBV20-1; d_call: TRBD1; clone_size: few; j_call: TRBJ1-5
cdr3_nt: TGTGCCAGCAGCGTAGTTAGCAGGCCGCAGAATGAGCAGTTCTTC; cdr3_aa: CASSVVSRPQNEQFF; v_call: TRBV9; d_call: NA; clone_size: NA; j_call: TRBJ2-1